Here is one T cell receptor beta chain with its context. This record comes from a study of blood T cell repertoires in COVID-19. Overall study context: Samples representing acute and convalescent COVID-19 were sourced from the United States, Italy and Spain. T cells, B-cell-depleted T cells, or PBMCs provided the cDNA or gDNA that served as material.

Some clones are missing from TCRdb's copy, which holds only in-frame ones; the method was immunoSEQ multiplex PCR. The repertoire has fewer than 250,000 clones, around 86% of them found once; the top ten carry 1.5% to 2%. The sample comprised peripheral blood. This clonotype originated in a woman aged 60 to 75 who had recovered from COVID-19.

Here the CDR3 reads CASKRGGSYEQYF. The CDR3, as DNA: TGTGCCAGCAAAAGGGGTGGGTCCTACGAGCAGTACTTC. The genes are TRBV6-5 and TRBJ2-7; tentatively, D is TRBD1 (5 bases). The CDR3 has 13 amino acids. Trimming took 7 bases from V and 1 from J, leaving 11 bases between them. CDR1 is MNHEY and CDR2 is SVGAGI in the germline V gene.